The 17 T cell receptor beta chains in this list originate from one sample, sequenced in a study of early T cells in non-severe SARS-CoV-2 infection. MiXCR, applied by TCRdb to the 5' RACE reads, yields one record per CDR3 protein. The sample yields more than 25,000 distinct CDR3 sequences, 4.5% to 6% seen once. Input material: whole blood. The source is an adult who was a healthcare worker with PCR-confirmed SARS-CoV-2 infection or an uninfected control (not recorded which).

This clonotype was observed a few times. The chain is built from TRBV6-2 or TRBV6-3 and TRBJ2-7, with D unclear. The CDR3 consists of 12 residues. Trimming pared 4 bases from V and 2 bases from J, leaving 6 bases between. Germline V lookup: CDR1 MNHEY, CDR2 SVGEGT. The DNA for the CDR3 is TGTGCCAGCAGTTGGGCGGCCTACGAGCAGTACTTC. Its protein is CASSWAAYEQYF.

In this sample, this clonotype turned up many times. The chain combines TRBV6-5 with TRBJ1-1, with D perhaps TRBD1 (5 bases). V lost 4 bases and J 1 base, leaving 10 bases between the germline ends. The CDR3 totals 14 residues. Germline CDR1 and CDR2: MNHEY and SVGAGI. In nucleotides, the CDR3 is TGTGCCAGCAGTTTCAGGGACTCGAACACTGAAGCTTTCTTT. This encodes CASSFRDSNTEAFF.

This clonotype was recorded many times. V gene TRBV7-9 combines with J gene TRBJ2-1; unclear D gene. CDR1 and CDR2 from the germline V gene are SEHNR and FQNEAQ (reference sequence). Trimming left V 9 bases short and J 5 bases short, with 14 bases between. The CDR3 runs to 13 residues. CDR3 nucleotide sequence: TGTGCCAGTAGCCGACTTACTAACAATGAGCAGTTCTTC. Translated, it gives CASSRLTNNEQFF.

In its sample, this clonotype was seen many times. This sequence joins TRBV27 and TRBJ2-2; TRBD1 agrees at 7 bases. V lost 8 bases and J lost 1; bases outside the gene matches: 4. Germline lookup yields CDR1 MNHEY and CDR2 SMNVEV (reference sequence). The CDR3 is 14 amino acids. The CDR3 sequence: CASHRTGNTGELFF. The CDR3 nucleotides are TGTGCCAGCCATAGGACAGGGAACACCGGGGAGCTGTTTTTT.

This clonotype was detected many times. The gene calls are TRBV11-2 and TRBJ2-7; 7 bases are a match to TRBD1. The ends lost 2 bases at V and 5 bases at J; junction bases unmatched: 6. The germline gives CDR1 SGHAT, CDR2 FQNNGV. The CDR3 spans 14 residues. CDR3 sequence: CASSLRDSLNEQYF. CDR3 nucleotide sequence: TGTGCCAGCAGCTTACGGGACAGCCTAAACGAGCAGTACTTC. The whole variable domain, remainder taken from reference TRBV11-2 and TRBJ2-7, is EAGVAQSPRYKIIEKRQSVAFWCNPISGHATLYWYQQILGQGPKLLIQFQNNGVVDDSQLPKDRFSAERLKGVDSTLKIQPAKLEDSAVYLCASSLRDSLNEQYFGPGTRLTVT.

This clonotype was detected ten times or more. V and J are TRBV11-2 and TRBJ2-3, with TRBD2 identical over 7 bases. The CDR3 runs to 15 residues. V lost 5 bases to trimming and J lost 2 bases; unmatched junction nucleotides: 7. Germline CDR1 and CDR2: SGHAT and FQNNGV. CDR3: CASSKDGRYTDTQYF. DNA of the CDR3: TGTGCCAGCAGCAAGGACGGGAGGTACACAGATACGCAGTATTTT.

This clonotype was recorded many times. CDR3: CSGRQGDTEAFF. DNA of the CDR3: TGCAGCGGGAGACAGGGCGACACTGAAGCTTTCTTT. V usage is TRBV29-1 and J usage is TRBJ1-1; 7 bases line up with TRBD1. Trimming took 7 bases from V and 3 from J; bases not matched to a gene: 5. In germline, CDR1 is SQVTM, CDR2 ANQGSEA. CDR3 length: 12 amino acids.

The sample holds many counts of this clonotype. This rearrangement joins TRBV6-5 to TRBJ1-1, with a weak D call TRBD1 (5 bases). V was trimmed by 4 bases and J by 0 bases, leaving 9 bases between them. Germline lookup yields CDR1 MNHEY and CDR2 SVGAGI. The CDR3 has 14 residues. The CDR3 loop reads CASSLDTMNTEAFF. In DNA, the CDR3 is TGTGCCAGCAGTTTGGACACTATGAACACTGAAGCTTTCTTT.

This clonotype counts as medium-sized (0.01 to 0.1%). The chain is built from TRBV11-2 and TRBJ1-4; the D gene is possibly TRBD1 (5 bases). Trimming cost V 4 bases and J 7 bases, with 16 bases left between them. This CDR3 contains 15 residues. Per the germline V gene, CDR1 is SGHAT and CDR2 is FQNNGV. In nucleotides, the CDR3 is TGTGCCAGCAGCTGGACAAATACAGCAGGTGAAAAACTGTTTTTT. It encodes CASSWTNTAGEKLFF.

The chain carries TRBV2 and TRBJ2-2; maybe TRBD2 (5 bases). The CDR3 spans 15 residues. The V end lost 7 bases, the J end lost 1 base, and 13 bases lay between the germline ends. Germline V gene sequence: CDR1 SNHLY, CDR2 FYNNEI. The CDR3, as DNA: TGTGCCAGCACTATCCAAGGAGGGAACACCGGGGAGCTGTTTTTT. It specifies CASTIQGGNTGELFF.

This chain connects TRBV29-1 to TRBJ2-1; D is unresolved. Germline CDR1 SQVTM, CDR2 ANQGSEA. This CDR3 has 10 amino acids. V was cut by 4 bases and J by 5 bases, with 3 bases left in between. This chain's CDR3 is CSVANNEQFF. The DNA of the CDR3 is TGCAGCGTTGCTAACAATGAGCAGTTCTTC.

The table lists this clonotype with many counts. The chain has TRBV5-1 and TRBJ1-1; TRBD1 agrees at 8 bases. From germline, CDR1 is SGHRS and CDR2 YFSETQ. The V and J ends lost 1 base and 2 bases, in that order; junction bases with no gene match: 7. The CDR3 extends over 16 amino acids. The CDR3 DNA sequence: TGCGCCAGCAGCTTGTCCGGGACAGGTACAAACACTGAAGCTTTCTTT. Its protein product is CASSLSGTGTNTEAFF.

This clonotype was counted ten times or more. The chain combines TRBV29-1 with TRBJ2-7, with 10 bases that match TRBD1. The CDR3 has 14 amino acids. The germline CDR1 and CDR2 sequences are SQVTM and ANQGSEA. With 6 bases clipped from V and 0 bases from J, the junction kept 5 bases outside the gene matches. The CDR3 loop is CSVARDRGSYEQYF. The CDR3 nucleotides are TGCAGCGTCGCCCGGGACAGGGGCTCCTACGAGCAGTACTTC.

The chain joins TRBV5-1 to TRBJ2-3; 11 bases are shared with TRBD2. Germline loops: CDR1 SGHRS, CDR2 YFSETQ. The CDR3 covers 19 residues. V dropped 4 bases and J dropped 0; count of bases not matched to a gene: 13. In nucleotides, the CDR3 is TGCGCCAGCAGCACTACCGCCCGACTAGCGGGGACTAGCACAGATACGCAGTATTTT. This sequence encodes CASSTTARLAGTSTDTQYF.

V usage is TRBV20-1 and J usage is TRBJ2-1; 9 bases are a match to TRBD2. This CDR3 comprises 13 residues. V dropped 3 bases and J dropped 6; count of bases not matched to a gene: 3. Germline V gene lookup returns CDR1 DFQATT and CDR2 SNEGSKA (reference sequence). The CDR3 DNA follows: TGCAGTGCTAGTCTAGCGGGGACCAATGAGCAGTTCTTC. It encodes CSASLAGTNEQFF.

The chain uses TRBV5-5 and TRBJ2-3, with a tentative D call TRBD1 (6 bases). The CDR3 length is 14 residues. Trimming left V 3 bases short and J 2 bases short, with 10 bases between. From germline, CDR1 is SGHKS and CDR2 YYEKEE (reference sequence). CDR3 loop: CASSYGQITDTQYF. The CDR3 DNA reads TGTGCCAGCAGCTACGGACAGATCACAGATACGCAGTATTTT.

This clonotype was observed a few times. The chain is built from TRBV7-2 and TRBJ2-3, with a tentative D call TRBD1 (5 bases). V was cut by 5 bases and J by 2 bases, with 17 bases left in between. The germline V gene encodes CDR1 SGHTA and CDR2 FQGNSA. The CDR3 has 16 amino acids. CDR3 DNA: TGTGCCAGCAGCCGCCGATGGGGCGCAATCACAGATACGCAGTATTTT. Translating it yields CASSRRWGAITDTQYF. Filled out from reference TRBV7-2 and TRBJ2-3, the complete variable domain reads GAGVSQSPSNKVTEKGKDVELRCDPISGHTALYWYRQSLGQGLEFLIYFQGNSAPDKSGLPSDRFSAERTGGSVSTLTIQRTQQEDSAVYLCASSRRWGAITDTQYFGPGTRLTVL.